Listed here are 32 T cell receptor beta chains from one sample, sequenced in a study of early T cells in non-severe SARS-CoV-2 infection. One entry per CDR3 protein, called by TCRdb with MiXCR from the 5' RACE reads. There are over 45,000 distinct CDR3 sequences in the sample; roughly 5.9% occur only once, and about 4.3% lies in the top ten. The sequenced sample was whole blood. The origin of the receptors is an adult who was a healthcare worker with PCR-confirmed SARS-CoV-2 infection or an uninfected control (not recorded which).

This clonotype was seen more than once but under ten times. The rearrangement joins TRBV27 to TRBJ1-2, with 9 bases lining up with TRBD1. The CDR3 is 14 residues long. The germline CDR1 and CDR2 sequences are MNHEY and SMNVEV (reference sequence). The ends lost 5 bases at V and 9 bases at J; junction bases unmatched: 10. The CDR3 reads CASSNPTGGRSYTF. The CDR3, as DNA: TGTGCCAGCAGTAATCCCACAGGGGGCAGGAGCTACACCTTC.

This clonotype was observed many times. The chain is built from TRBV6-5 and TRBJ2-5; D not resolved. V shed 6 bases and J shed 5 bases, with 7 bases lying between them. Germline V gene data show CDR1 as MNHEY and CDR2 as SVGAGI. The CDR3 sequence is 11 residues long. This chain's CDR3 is CASRVGETQYF. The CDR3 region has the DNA TGTGCCAGCAGGGTAGGGGAGACCCAGTACTTC.

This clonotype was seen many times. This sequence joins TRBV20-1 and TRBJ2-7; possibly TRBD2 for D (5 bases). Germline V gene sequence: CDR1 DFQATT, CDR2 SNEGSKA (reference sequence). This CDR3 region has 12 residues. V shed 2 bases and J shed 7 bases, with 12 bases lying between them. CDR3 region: CSARPRRREQYF. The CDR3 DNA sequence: TGCAGTGCTAGACCGAGGAGGAGGGAGCAGTACTTC.

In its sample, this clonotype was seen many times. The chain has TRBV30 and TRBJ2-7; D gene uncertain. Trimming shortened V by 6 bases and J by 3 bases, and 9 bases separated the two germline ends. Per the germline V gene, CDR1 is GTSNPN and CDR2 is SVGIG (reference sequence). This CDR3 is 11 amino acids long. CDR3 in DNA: TGTGCCTGCATTTCTTACTACGAGCAGTACTTC. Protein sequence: CACISYYEQYF.

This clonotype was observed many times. As DNA, the CDR3 is TGTGCCAGCAGCCGCGGGACTACCTACGAGCAGTACTTC. It specifies CASSRGTTYEQYF. The V gene is TRBV11-1, the J gene TRBJ2-7; TRBD2 aligns across 7 bases. CDR1 SGHAT and CDR2 FQDESV come from the germline V gene (reference sequence). Losses at the gene ends were 5 bases for V and 2 bases for J; bases not matched to a gene: 3. The CDR3 is made up of 13 amino acids.

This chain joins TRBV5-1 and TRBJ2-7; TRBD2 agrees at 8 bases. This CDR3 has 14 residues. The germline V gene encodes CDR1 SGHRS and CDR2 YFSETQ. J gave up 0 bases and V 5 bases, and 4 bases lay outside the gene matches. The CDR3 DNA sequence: TGCGCCAGCAGACTAGCGGCAAGCTCCTACGAGCAGTACTTC. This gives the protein CASRLAASSYEQYF.

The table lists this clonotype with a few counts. CDR3 DNA sequence: TGTGCCAGCAGTCCCAGGGGTCAGGTATCAGATACGCAGTATTTT. Its translation: CASSPRGQVSDTQYF. The chain is built from TRBV27 and TRBJ2-3, with TRBD1 as a possible D gene (6 bases). CDR1 and CDR2 (germline): MNHEY, SMNVEV (reference sequence). This CDR3 region has 15 residues. The V end lost 5 bases, the J end lost 4 bases, and 16 bases lay between the germline ends.

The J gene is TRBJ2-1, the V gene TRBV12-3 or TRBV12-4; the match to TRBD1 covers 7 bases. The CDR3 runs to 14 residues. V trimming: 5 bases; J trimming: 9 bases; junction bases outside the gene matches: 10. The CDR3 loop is CASSPPGQVGEQFF. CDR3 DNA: TGTGCCAGCAGTCCGCCTGGACAGGTCGGTGAGCAGTTCTTC.

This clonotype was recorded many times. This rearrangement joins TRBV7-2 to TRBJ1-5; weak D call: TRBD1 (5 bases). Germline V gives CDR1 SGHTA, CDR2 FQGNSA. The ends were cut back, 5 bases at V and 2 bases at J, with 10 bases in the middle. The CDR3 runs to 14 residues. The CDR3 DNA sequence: TGTGCCAGCAGCCGTCCGGGGGGCAATCAGCCCCAGCATTTT. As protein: CASSRPGGNQPQHF.

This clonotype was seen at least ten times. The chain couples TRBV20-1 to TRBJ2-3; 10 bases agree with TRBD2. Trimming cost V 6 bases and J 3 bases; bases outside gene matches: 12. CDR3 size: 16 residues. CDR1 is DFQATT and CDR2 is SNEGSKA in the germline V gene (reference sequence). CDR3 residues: CSATRAAGGATDTQYF. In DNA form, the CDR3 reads TGCAGTGCAACAAGGGCAGCGGGAGGGGCAACAGATACGCAGTATTTT.

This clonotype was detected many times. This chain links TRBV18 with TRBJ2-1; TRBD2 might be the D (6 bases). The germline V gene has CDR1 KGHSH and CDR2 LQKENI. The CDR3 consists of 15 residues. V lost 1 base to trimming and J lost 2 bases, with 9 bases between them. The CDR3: CASSPRLAAYNEQFF. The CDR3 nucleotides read TGTGCCAGCTCACCACGGTTAGCGGCCTACAATGAGCAGTTCTTC.

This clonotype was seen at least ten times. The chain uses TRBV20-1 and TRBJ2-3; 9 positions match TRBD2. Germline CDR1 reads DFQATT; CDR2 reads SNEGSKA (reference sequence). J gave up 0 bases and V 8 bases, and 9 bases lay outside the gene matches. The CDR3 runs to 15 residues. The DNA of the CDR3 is TGCAGTACCGACCCGACTAGCGGTAGCACAGATACGCAGTATTTT. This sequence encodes CSTDPTSGSTDTQYF.

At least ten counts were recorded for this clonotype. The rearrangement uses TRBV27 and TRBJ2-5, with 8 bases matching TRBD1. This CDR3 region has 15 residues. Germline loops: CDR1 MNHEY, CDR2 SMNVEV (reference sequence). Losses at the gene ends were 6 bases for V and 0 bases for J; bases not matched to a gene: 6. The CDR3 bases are TGTGCCAGCAGACGAGGACAGGGTTACCAAGAGACCCAGTACTTC. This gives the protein CASRRGQGYQETQYF.

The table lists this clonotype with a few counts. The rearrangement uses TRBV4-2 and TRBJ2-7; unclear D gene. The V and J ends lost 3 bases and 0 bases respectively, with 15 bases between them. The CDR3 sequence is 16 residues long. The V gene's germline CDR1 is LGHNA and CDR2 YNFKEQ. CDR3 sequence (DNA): TGTGCCAGCAGCCATGTAGGAGCGTTGAGCTCCTACGAGCAGTACTTC. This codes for CASSHVGALSSYEQYF.

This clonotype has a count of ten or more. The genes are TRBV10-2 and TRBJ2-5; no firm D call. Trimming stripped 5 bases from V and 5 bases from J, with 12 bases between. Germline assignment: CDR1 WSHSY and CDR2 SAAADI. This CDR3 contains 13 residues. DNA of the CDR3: TGCGCCAGCAGTTCACCATCATTGGAGACCCAGTACTTC. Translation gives CASSSPSLETQYF.

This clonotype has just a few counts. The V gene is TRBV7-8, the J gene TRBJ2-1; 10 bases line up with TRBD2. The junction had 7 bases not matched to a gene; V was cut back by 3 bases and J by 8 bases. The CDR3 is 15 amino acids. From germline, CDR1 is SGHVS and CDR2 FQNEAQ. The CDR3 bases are TGTGCCAGCAGCTTCCCTAGCGGGAGAGTCTATGAGCAGTTCTTC. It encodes CASSFPSGRVYEQFF.

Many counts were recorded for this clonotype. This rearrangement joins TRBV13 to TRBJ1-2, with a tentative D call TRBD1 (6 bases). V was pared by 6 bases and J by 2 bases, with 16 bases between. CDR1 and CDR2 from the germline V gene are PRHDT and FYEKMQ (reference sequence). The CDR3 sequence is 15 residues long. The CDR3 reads CASSSRDQGNYGYTF. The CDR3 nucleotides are TGTGCCAGCAGTAGTAGGGATCAGGGGAACTATGGCTACACCTTC.

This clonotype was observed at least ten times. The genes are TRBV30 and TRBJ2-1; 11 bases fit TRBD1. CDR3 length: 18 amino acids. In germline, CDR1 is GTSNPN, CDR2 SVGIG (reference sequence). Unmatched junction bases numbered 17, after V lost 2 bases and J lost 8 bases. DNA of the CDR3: TGTGCCTGGAGTCCGGGACAGGGGGTAAAAACGTCGTACGATGAGCAGTTCTTC. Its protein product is CAWSPGQGVKTSYDEQFF.

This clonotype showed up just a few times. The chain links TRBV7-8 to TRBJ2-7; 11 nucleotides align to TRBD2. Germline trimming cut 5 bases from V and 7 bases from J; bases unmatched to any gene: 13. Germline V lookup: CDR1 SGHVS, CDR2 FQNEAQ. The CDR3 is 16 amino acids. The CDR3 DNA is TGTGCCAGCAGCCGCCGAGATAGCGGGAGGGCAAGGGAGCAGTACTTC. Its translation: CASSRRDSGRAREQYF.

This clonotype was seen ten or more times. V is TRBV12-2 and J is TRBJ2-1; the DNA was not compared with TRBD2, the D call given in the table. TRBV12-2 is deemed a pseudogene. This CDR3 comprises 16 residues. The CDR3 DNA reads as TGTGCAAGTCGCTTTATCAGGACTAGCGGGAGGGATGAGCAGTTCTTC. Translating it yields CASRFIRTSGRDEQFF.

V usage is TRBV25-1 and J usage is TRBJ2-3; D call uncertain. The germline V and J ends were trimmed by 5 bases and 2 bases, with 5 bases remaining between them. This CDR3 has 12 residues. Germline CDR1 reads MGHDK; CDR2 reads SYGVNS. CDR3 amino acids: CASSSHTDTQYF. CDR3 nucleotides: TGTGCCAGCAGTTCACACACAGATACGCAGTATTTT.

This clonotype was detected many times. The CDR3 DNA reads TGTGCCAGCTCACCAGGGCTAGCGGGAGAAGGGGGCTACAATGAGCAGTTCTTC. Its protein is CASSPGLAGEGGYNEQFF. The chain uses TRBV18 and TRBJ2-1; 10 bases agree with TRBD2. The length of the CDR3 is 18 residues. Looked up from germline, CDR1 is KGHSH and CDR2 is LQKENI. The ends lost 2 bases at V and 3 bases at J; junction bases unmatched: 10.

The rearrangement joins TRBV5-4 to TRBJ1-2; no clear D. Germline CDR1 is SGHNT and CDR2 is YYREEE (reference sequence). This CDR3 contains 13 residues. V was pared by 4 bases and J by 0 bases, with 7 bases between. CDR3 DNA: TGTGCCAGCAGCACCGGGCCTAACTATGGCTACACCTTC. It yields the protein CASSTGPNYGYTF.

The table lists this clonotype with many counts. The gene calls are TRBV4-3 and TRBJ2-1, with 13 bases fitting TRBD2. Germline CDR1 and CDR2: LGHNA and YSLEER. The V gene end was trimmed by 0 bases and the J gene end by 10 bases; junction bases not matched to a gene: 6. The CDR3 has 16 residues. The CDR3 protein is CASSQELAGGPGEQFF. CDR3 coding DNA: TGCGCCAGCAGCCAAGAACTAGCGGGGGGGCCAGGAGAGCAGTTCTTC.

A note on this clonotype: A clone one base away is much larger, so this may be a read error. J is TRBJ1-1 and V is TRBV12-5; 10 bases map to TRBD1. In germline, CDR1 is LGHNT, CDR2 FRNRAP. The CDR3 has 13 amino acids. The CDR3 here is CASGPRTGGRALF. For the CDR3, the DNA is TGTGCTAGTGGTCCCCGGACAGGGGGTCGGGCTCTCTTT.

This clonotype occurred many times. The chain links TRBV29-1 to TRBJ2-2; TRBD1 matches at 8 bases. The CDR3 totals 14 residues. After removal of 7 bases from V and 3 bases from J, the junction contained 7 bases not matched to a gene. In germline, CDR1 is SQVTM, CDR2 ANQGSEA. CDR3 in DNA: TGCAGCGCTAGGACAGGGCCCGACACCGGGGAGCTGTTTTTT. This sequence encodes CSARTGPDTGELFF.

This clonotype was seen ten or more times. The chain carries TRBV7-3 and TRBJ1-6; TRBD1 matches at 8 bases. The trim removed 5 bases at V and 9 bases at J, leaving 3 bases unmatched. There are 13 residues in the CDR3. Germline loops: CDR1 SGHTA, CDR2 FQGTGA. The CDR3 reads CASSVDRGSPLHF. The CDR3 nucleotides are TGTGCCAGCAGCGTCGACAGGGGTTCACCCCTCCACTTT.

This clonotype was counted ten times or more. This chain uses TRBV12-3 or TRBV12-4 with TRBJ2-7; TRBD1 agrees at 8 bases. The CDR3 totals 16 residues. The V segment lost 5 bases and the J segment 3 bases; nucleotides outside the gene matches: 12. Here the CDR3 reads CASSPIDRGSLYEQYF. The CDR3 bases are TGTGCCAGCAGTCCCATCGACAGGGGATCCCTCTACGAGCAGTACTTC.

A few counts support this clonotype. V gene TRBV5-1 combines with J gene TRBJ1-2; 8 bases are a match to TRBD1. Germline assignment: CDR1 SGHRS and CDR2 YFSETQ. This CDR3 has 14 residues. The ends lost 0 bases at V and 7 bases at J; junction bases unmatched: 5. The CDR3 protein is CASSLGTGLIGYTF. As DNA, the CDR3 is TGCGCCAGCAGCTTGGGGACAGGGTTGATTGGCTACACCTTC. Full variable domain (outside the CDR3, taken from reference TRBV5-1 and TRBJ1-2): KAGVTQTPRYLIKTRGQQVTLSCSPISGHRSVSWYQQTPGQGLQFLFEYFSETQRNKGNFPGRFSGRQFSNSRSEMNVSTLELGDSALYLCASSLGTGLIGYTFGSGTRLTVV.

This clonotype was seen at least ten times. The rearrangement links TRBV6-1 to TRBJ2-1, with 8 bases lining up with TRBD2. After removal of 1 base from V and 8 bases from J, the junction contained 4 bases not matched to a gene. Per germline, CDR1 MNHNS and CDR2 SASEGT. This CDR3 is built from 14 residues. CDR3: CASSEVGLAYEQFF. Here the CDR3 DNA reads TGTGCCAGCAGTGAAGTAGGACTAGCCTATGAGCAGTTCTTC.

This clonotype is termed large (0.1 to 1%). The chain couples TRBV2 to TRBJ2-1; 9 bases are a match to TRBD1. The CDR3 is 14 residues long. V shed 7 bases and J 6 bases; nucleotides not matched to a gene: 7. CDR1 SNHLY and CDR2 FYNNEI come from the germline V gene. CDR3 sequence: CASTPGQGLNEQFF. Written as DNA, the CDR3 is TGTGCCAGCACCCCGGGACAGGGCCTCAATGAGCAGTTCTTC.

As DNA, the CDR3 is TGTGCCAGCAGTTACTGGGACAAGGCCAATCAGCCCCAGCATTTT. The encoded protein is CASSYWDKANQPQHF. The chain is built from TRBV6-6 and TRBJ1-5; D perhaps matches TRBD1 (6 bases). The V end lost 1 base, the J end lost 3 bases, and 10 bases lay between the germline ends. Germline V gene data show CDR1 as MNHNY and CDR2 as SVGAGI (reference sequence). The CDR3 contains 15 residues.